These T cell receptor beta chains were read from a single sample in a study of shared clonotypes between healthy human individuals. Only in-frame clones appear in the TCRdb table, and some are missing; sequencing was by immunoSEQ multiplex PCR. The sample records about 680,000 clones, 92% being singletons. Sequencing was performed on naive CD8+ T cells sorted from blood. All receptors come from a man under 40 in good health. Each CDR3 is given with its conserved first and last residue. A D gene is named only where the DNA matches it firmly. Size values are once, few and many counts, or a class for expanded clones, and some rows have none.

cdr3_nt: TGTGCCAGCAGCACCCGGGACAGGGGAGGATCAGATACGCAGTATTTT
cdr3_aa: CASSTRDRGGSDTQYF
v_call: TRBV7-9
clone_size: .
j_call: TRBJ2-3
d_call: TRBD1

cdr3_nt: TGTGCCAGCAGCCGAGGGTGGAACACTGAAGCTTTCTTT
cdr3_aa: CASSRGWNTEAFF
v_call: TRBV5-8
clone_size: .
j_call: TRBJ1-1
d_call: .

cdr3_nt: TGCGCCAGCAGCCCGGGACGGTCCGGCTATGGCTACACCTTC
cdr3_aa: CASSPGRSGYGYTF
v_call: TRBV5-1
clone_size: .
j_call: TRBJ1-2
d_call: .

cdr3_nt: TGCGCCAGCAGCCAAGAAGGCGGGAACACCGGGGAGCTGTTTTTT
cdr3_aa: CASSQEGGNTGELFF
v_call: TRBV4-1
clone_size: once
j_call: TRBJ2-2
d_call: .

cdr3_nt: TGTGCCAGCTCACCTATGGACACTGAAGCTTTCTTT
cdr3_aa: CASSPMDTEAFF
v_call: TRBV18
clone_size: .
j_call: TRBJ1-1
d_call: .

cdr3_nt: TGTGCCAGCAGGAATTGGGGGTCGGATCAGCCCCAGCATTTT
cdr3_aa: CASRNWGSDQPQHF
v_call: TRBV7-2
clone_size: few
j_call: TRBJ1-5
d_call: .

cdr3_nt: TGTGCCAGCAGCGGGGGGGGTTCGACGCAGCCCCAGCATTTT
cdr3_aa: CASSGGGSTQPQHF
v_call: TRBV7-9
clone_size: .
j_call: TRBJ1-5
d_call: .

cdr3_nt: TGTGCCAGCAGCCTCCCGCCCTTTGAAGCTTTCTTT
cdr3_aa: CASSLPPFEAFF
v_call: TRBV11-2
clone_size: .
j_call: TRBJ1-1
d_call: .

cdr3_nt: TGTGCCAGCAGCGGAGGGAGCTATGGCTACACCTTC
cdr3_aa: CASSGGSYGYTF
v_call: TRBV9
clone_size: .
j_call: TRBJ1-2
d_call: .

cdr3_nt: TGCAGCGTCTGGGGACTAGGGGGGGATGAGCAGTTCTTC
cdr3_aa: CSVWGLGGDEQFF
v_call: TRBV29-1
clone_size: .
j_call: TRBJ2-1
d_call: TRBD2

cdr3_nt: TGTGCCAGCAGTTTCGGATCAGCGATCTATGGCTACACCTTC
cdr3_aa: CASSFGSAIYGYTF
v_call: TRBV28
clone_size: .
j_call: TRBJ1-2
d_call: .

cdr3_nt: TGTGCCAGCGGGAACAATGAGCAGTTCTTC
cdr3_aa: CASGNNEQFF
v_call: TRBV14
clone_size: .
j_call: TRBJ2-1
d_call: .

cdr3_nt: TGTGCCAGCAGCCCGCGGGATGGCACAGATACGCAGTATTTT
cdr3_aa: CASSPRDGTDTQYF
v_call: TRBV5-4
clone_size: .
j_call: TRBJ2-3
d_call: .

cdr3_nt: TGTGCCAGCAGCCTGCGCACCGGGGAGCTGTTTTTT
cdr3_aa: CASSLRTGELFF
v_call: TRBV9
clone_size: .
j_call: TRBJ2-2
d_call: .

cdr3_nt: TGTGCCAGCAGCTTAAGTGGGACACTCTACGAGCAGTACTTC
cdr3_aa: CASSLSGTLYEQYF
v_call: TRBV7-9
clone_size: .
j_call: TRBJ2-7
d_call: .

cdr3_nt: TGTGCCAGCAGCTTGGAACTAGCGGCTCAAGAGACCCAGTACTTC
cdr3_aa: CASSLELAAQETQYF
v_call: TRBV7-9
clone_size: .
j_call: TRBJ2-5
d_call: TRBD2

cdr3_nt: TGCGCCAGCAGCGACACCGTGGGGGAAAAACTGTTTTTT
cdr3_aa: CASSDTVGEKLFF
v_call: TRBV4-1
clone_size: once
j_call: TRBJ1-4
d_call: .

cdr3_nt: TGTGCCAGCTGGAGTAGCGACTCTTGGGGTCCTCGTGAGCAGTACTTC
cdr3_aa: CASWSSDSWGPREQYF
v_call: TRBV11-2
clone_size: few
j_call: TRBJ2-7
d_call: .

cdr3_nt: TGTGCGAGTGGACTAGCGGGAGCCAATGAGCAGTTCTTC
cdr3_aa: CASGLAGANEQFF
v_call: TRBV7-2
clone_size: .
j_call: TRBJ2-1
d_call: TRBD2

cdr3_nt: TGTGCCAGCAGCGAAAATGCGGGGTTTCGGTACGAGCAGTACTTC
cdr3_aa: CASSENAGFRYEQYF
v_call: TRBV7-9
clone_size: .
j_call: TRBJ2-7
d_call: .

cdr3_nt: TGTGCCAGCAGTGAATTGGGGACATTAGATGAAAAACTGTTTTTT
cdr3_aa: CASSELGTLDEKLFF
v_call: TRBV6-1
clone_size: .
j_call: TRBJ1-4
d_call: .

cdr3_nt: TGTGCCAGCTCACCATCGGACAGGAGGGCCTACGAGCAGTACTTC
cdr3_aa: CASSPSDRRAYEQYF
v_call: TRBV18
clone_size: .
j_call: TRBJ2-7
d_call: .

cdr3_nt: TGTGCCAGCAGCCCTACCGGACTAGCGGGAGGCCCTCAAGAGACCCAGTACTTC
cdr3_aa: CASSPTGLAGGPQETQYF
v_call: TRBV14
clone_size: .
j_call: TRBJ2-5
d_call: TRBD2

cdr3_nt: TGTGCCAGCAGCGACACAGGGTCGAGGGAGGCTGGAAACACCATATATTTT
cdr3_aa: CASSDTGSREAGNTIYF
v_call: TRBV9
clone_size: .
j_call: TRBJ1-3
d_call: .

cdr3_nt: TGTGCCAGCAATCCTAGGACAGGGAAAAAGAACACTGAAGCTTTCTTT
cdr3_aa: CASNPRTGKKNTEAFF
v_call: TRBV6-4
clone_size: .
j_call: TRBJ1-1
d_call: TRBD1

cdr3_nt: TGTGCCAGCAGTTACTACCCCGGGACTAACTATGGCTACACCTTC
cdr3_aa: CASSYYPGTNYGYTF
v_call: TRBV6-6
clone_size: .
j_call: TRBJ1-2
d_call: .

cdr3_nt: TGTGCCAGCAGCTTAGCCGGGACTAGCGGGAGGAAATCCTACGAGCAGTACTTC
cdr3_aa: CASSLAGTSGRKSYEQYF
v_call: TRBV7-2
clone_size: .
j_call: TRBJ2-7
d_call: TRBD2

cdr3_nt: TGCAGCGTTAGCGGGAGAAGCGGGTACGAGCAGTACTTC
cdr3_aa: CSVSGRSGYEQYF
v_call: TRBV29-1
clone_size: .
j_call: TRBJ2-7
d_call: TRBD2

cdr3_nt: TGTGCCAGCAGCTTGGGTGGGTCCGCCCCAGAGACCCAGTACTTC
cdr3_aa: CASSLGGSAPETQYF
v_call: TRBV5-8
clone_size: .
j_call: TRBJ2-5
d_call: .

cdr3_nt: TGCGCCAGCAGGGGAAGCGGCCCCGATACGCAGTATTTT
cdr3_aa: CASRGSGPDTQYF
v_call: TRBV5-1
clone_size: .
j_call: TRBJ2-3
d_call: .

cdr3_nt: TGTGCCAGCCGGCTCCAACAGGGCTCCTACGAGCAGTACTTC
cdr3_aa: CASRLQQGSYEQYF
v_call: TRBV2
clone_size: .
j_call: TRBJ2-7
d_call: .

cdr3_nt: TGCGCCAGCAGCTCGCGGACAGGGTACACTGAAGCTTTCTTT
cdr3_aa: CASSSRTGYTEAFF
v_call: TRBV4-1
clone_size: .
j_call: TRBJ1-1
d_call: TRBD1

cdr3_nt: TGTGCCAGCAGCTCCGCCGGGGAGACCCAGTACTTC
cdr3_aa: CASSSAGETQYF
v_call: TRBV11-2
clone_size: .
j_call: TRBJ2-5
d_call: .

cdr3_nt: TGTGCCAGCAGTTTCCCCGGGACTTACGAGGGAGCTTTCTTT
cdr3_aa: CASSFPGTYEGAFF
v_call: TRBV28
clone_size: .
j_call: TRBJ1-1
d_call: .

cdr3_nt: TGTGCCAGCAGTTTATGGGGGGGGAACACTGAAGCTTTCTTT
cdr3_aa: CASSLWGGNTEAFF
v_call: TRBV27
clone_size: .
j_call: TRBJ1-1
d_call: .

cdr3_nt: TGTGCCAGCAGCTTTCAAACCGGGACTAGCGCAGCCTACGAGCAGTACTTC
cdr3_aa: CASSFQTGTSAAYEQYF
v_call: TRBV28
clone_size: .
j_call: TRBJ2-7
d_call: TRBD2

cdr3_nt: TGTGCCAGCCACCGCGGGGAGACCCAGTACTTC
cdr3_aa: CASHRGETQYF
v_call: TRBV27
clone_size: .
j_call: TRBJ2-5
d_call: .

cdr3_nt: TGTGCCAGCAGTTTTCAGCTTGAAGCGGGAGTAGGCGCAGATACGCAGTATTTT
cdr3_aa: CASSFQLEAGVGADTQYF
v_call: TRBV27
clone_size: .
j_call: TRBJ2-3
d_call: TRBD2

cdr3_nt: TGTGCCAGCAGCTTAGGGGCAGGGGGCTGGAATGAGCAGTTCTTC
cdr3_aa: CASSLGAGGWNEQFF
v_call: TRBV11-2
clone_size: .
j_call: TRBJ2-1
d_call: TRBD1

cdr3_nt: TGTGCCAGTAGTATGGACACGAGCGGGAGGTACACAGATACGCAGTATTTT
cdr3_aa: CASSMDTSGRYTDTQYF
v_call: TRBV19
clone_size: .
j_call: TRBJ2-3
d_call: TRBD2

cdr3_nt: TGTGCCAGCAGCGGTCGGTACGACACCTACGAGCAGTACTTC
cdr3_aa: CASSGRYDTYEQYF
v_call: TRBV11-1
clone_size: .
j_call: TRBJ2-7
d_call: .

cdr3_nt: TGTGCCAGCAGTTTATCCGGCAGGGCTAGCAATCAGCCCCAGCATTTT
cdr3_aa: CASSLSGRASNQPQHF
v_call: TRBV27
clone_size: .
j_call: TRBJ1-5
d_call: .

cdr3_nt: TGTGCCAGCAGCCTTCAAGGATCGGACACCATATATTTT
cdr3_aa: CASSLQGSDTIYF
v_call: TRBV13
clone_size: .
j_call: TRBJ1-3
d_call: .

cdr3_nt: TGTGCCAGCAGCTTGGCCTCAGATACGCAGTATTTT
cdr3_aa: CASSLASDTQYF
v_call: TRBV5-4
clone_size: .
j_call: TRBJ2-3
d_call: .

cdr3_nt: TGTGCCAGCAGTTCCCGGGGGGGGTACGAGCAGTACTTC
cdr3_aa: CASSSRGGYEQYF
v_call: TRBV27
clone_size: .
j_call: TRBJ2-7
d_call: TRBD2

cdr3_nt: TGTGCCAGCAGTGAAAATGAGCAGTTCTTC
cdr3_aa: CASSENEQFF
v_call: TRBV2
clone_size: few
j_call: TRBJ2-1
d_call: .

cdr3_nt: TGTGCCAGCAGTTTGAGCTATGGCTACACCTTC
cdr3_aa: CASSLSYGYTF
v_call: TRBV28
clone_size: few
j_call: TRBJ1-2
d_call: .